This T cell receptor beta chain was sequenced in a study of blood T cell repertoires in COVID-19. Across the whole study: The samples span acute and convalescent COVID-19 from the United States, Italy and Spain. PBMCs, B-cell-depleted T cells, or T cells provided the cDNA or gDNA that made up the material.

CDR1 KGHDR and CDR2 SFDVKD come from the germline V gene. With 2 bases clipped from V and 0 bases from J, the junction kept 0 bases outside the gene matches. CDR3 length equals 16 residues. Using immunoSEQ multiplex PCR, the repertoire was profiled, and TCRdb retains in-frame clones only, with some absent. Of tens of thousands of clones in the sample, 86% were seen once. The sequence was collected from a man aged 35-49 years with active COVID-19. Specimen: peripheral blood. This chain connects TRBV24-1 to TRBJ2-1; TRBD2 matches 10 bases. CDR3 loop: CATSDSSGSSYNEQFF. The CDR3 bases are TGTGCCACCAGTGATTCTAGCGGGAGCTCCTACAATGAGCAGTTCTTC.